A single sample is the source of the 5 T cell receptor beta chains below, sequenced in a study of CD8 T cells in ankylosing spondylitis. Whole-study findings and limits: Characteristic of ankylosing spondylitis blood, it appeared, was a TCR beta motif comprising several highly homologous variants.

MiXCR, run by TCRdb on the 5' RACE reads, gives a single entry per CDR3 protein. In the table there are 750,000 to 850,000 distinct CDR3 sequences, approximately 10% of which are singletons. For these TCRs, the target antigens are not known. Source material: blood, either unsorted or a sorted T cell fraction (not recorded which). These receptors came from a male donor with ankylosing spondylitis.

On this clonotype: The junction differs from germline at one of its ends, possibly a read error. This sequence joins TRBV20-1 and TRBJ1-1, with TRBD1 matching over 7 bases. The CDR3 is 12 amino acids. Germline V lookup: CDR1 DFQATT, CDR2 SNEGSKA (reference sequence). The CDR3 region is CSARDRATEAFF. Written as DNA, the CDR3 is TGCAGTGCTCGAGACAGGGCCACTGAAGCTTTCTTT.

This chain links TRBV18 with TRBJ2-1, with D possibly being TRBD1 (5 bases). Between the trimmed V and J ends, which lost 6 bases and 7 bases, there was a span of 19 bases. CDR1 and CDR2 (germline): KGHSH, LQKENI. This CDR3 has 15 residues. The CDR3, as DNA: TGTGCCAGCTCCCCCCAGGCAGGGCTGGGTAATGAGCAGTTCTTC. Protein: CASSPQAGLGNEQFF.

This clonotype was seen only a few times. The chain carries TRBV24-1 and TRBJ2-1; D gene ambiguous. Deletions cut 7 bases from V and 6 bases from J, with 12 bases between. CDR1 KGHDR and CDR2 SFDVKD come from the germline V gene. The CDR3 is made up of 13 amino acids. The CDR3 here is CATSFRNRNEQFF. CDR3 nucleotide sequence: TGTGCCACCAGCTTCCGAAACCGCAATGAGCAGTTCTTC.

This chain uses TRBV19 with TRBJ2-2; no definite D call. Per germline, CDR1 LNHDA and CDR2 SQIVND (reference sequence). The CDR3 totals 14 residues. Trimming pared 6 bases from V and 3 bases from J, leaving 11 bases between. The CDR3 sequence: CASRFGLDTGELFF. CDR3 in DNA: TGTGCCAGTAGGTTCGGTCTCGACACCGGGGAGCTGTTTTTT.

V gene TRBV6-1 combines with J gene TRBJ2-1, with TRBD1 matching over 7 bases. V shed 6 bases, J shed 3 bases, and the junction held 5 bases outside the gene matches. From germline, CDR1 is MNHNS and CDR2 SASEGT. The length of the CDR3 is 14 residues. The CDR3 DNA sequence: TGTGCCAGCAGATCCGGGACAGTCTACAATGAGCAGTTCTTC. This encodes CASRSGTVYNEQFF.